These T cell receptor beta chains were read from a single sample in a study of cytomegalovirus exposure and HLA in healthy donors. Profiled with immunoSEQ multiplex PCR; TCRdb holds only in-frame clones, not every one. The table shows more than 95,000 clones, with 83% occurring only once. Sequences were obtained from PBMCs. Receptors were obtained from a man between 18 and 35 years old in good health and CMV-seronegative. Both conserved end residues are part of each CDR3. A D gene is named only where the DNA matches it firmly. Some rows mark clone size as missing; the rest say once, few, many or name a class of expanded clone.

>.|TRBD1|TRBJ2-1|TRBV18
TGTGCCAGCTCACGTTCCGGACAGGGATACAATGAGCAGTTCTTC
CASSRSGQGYNEQFF
>.|.|TRBJ1-3|TRBV7-9
TGTGCCAGCAGCTTAGGTAATCCTGGAAACACCATATATTTT
CASSLGNPGNTIYF
>.|TRBD2|TRBJ2-5|TRBV7-9
TGTGCCAGCAGCCTTACCGGGACTAGCGGAGAGACCCAGTACTTC
CASSLTGTSGETQYF
>.|.|TRBJ1-4|TRBV6-5
TGTGCCAGCAGTTACCTACAGGGCGGTGAAAAACTGTTTTTT
CASSYLQGGEKLFF
>.|.|TRBJ2-7|TRBV27
TGTGCCAGCAGTTTACCCCCTGGCTCCCTTGGCTACGAGCAGTACTTC
CASSLPPGSLGYEQYF
>.|TRBD2|TRBJ2-3|TRBV7-9
TGTTCCAGCAGCTCCTTAGCGGGAGGAACCACAGATACGCAGTATTTT
CSSSSLAGGTTDTQYF
>once|.|TRBJ1-5|TRBV19
TGTGCCAGTAGTCCAGGGTTGGGTCAGCCCCAGCATTTT
CASSPGLGQPQHF
>once|TRBD2|TRBJ2-3|TRBV27
TGTGCCAGCAGGGCTAGCGGGAGTTACAGAGATACGCAGTATTTT
CASRASGSYRDTQYF
>.|TRBD1|TRBJ1-4|TRBV28
TGTGCCAGCAGTCAACAGGGGGCGCAAAAACTGTTTTTT
CASSQQGAQKLFF
>.|.|TRBJ2-1|TRBV11-2
TGTGCCAGCAGCTTAGGGATTGGGGGGGAGCAGTTCTTC
CASSLGIGGEQFF
>.|TRBD2|TRBJ2-5|TRBV6-7
TGTGCCAGCAGTTACTCCAGGGCGGGAGGGCTCCGAGAGACCCAGTACTTC
CASSYSRAGGLRETQYF
>.|.|TRBJ2-1|TRBV4-1
TGCGCCAGCAGCCCCTTGGGCCCGGGATCTCCGGATGAGCAGTTCTTC
CASSPLGPGSPDEQFF
>few|TRBD1|TRBJ2-7|TRBV4-3
TGCGCCAGCAGCCAAGATGGATCGGGACAGGGTTACGAGCAGTACTTC
CASSQDGSGQGYEQYF
>once|.|TRBJ1-6|TRBV5-1
TGCGCCAGCAGCTTGGCTCCGGGTTCGGAGTATTCACCCCTCCACTTT
CASSLAPGSEYSPLHF
>.|TRBD2|TRBJ2-1|TRBV7-9
TGTGCCAGCAGCTTGCTAGCGGGAGGGAGAAATGAGCAGTTCTTC
CASSLLAGGRNEQFF
>.|.|TRBJ1-3|TRBV29-1
TGCAGCGGCATACAGGGAAACACCATATATTTT
CSGIQGNTIYF
>.|.|TRBJ1-2|TRBV5-7
TGTGCCAGCAGCCCAAACCAAGGGGAAATTGGCTACACCTTC
CASSPNQGEIGYTF
>.|TRBD2|TRBJ2-3|TRBV10-3
TGTGCCATCAGTGAGGGTAGCGGGAGCACAGATACGCAGTATTTT
CAISEGSGSTDTQYF
>.|.|TRBJ2-5|TRBV11-2
TGTGCCAGCAGCTTAGTGTTGGCTCACCTCAGGGCAGAGACCCAGTACTTC
CASSLVLAHLRAETQYF
>once|.|TRBJ1-1|TRBV10-3
TGTGCCATCAGGACCCAGGCTAACACTGAAGCTTTCTTT
CAIRTQANTEAFF
>.|.|TRBJ2-1|TRBV6-5
TGTGCCAGCAGTGAAGAAGAGTACAATGAGCAGTTCTTC
CASSEEEYNEQFF
>.|.|TRBJ2-2|TRBV4-1
TGCGCCAGCAGCCTGGAGGTTGGCAGGGAGCTGTTTTTT
CASSLEVGRELFF
>once|.|TRBJ1-2|TRBV30
TGTGCCTGGACTAACACAGATTCCTATGGCTACACCTTC
CAWTNTDSYGYTF
>.|.|TRBJ1-1|TRBV30
TGTGCCTGGAGTGCAAACAGGGACACTGAAGCTTTCTTT
CAWSANRDTEAFF
>.|TRBD1|TRBJ2-2|TRBV9
TGTGCCAGCAGCCCGAAGGGGACAGGGTTTAACACCGGGGAGCTGTTTTTT
CASSPKGTGFNTGELFF